Listed here are 28 T cell receptor beta chains from one sample, sequenced in a study of T cell responses to AZD1222 COVID-19 vaccine. This table comes from immunoSEQ multiplex PCR, and its TCRdb copy is limited to in-frame clones, with some not included. The sample gives fewer than 150,000 clones, roughly 93% of which show up once; about 3% is in the top ten. The sample in question was peripheral blood, obtained on day 0 of AZD1222 vaccination. Receptor source: an adult in good health.

This clone showed up just a few times. The chain couples TRBV28 to TRBJ1-2; possible D gene TRBD1, 6 bases. CDR1 is MDHEN, CDR2 SYDVKM, per germline. V lost 6 bases to trimming and J lost 4 bases, with 9 bases between them. The CDR3 contains 12 residues. CDR3 coding DNA: TGTGCCAGCAGACAGGGAACCTATGGCTACACCTTC. This gives the protein CASRQGTYGYTF.

This rearrangement joins TRBV27 to TRBJ2-2; 11 nucleotides line up with TRBD2. Trimming took 6 bases from V and 4 from J; bases not matched to a gene: 10. Germline CDR1 and CDR2: MNHEY and SMNVEV (reference sequence). CDR3 length: 17 residues. CDR3 region: CASRKPLAGGITGELFF. The CDR3 nucleotides read TGTGCCAGCAGGAAGCCCCTAGCGGGAGGAATCACCGGGGAGCTGTTTTTT.

The rearrangement links TRBV19 to TRBJ2-1, with no clear D. Trimming shortened V by 5 bases and J by 6 bases, and 8 bases separated the two germline ends. Germline CDR1 is LNHDA and CDR2 is SQIVND (reference sequence). The CDR3 totals 12 residues. Here the CDR3 DNA reads TGTGCCAGTAGTGAACTGTTCAATGAGCAGTTCTTC. Its translation is CASSELFNEQFF.

The chain carries TRBV7-3 and TRBJ1-1; D not resolved. This CDR3 region has 13 residues. From germline, CDR1 is SGHTA and CDR2 FQGTGA. V lost 1 base to trimming and J lost 1 base, with 4 bases between them. CDR3 nucleotides: TGTGCCAGCAGCTTAAACGGGAACACTGAAGCTTTCTTT. The encoded protein is CASSLNGNTEAFF.

The gene calls are TRBV6-1 and TRBJ1-3; no clear D gene. Trimming removed 1 base at V and 0 bases at J, with 7 bases between. Germline assignment: CDR1 MNHNS and CDR2 SASEGT. This CDR3 spans 15 amino acids. This CDR3 reads CASSEEDYSGNTIYF. CDR3 nucleotides: TGTGCCAGCAGTGAAGAGGATTACTCTGGAAACACCATATATTTT.

The rearrangement uses TRBV11-2 and TRBJ2-1, with TRBD2 matching over 7 bases. V was clipped by 3 bases and J by 4 bases; unmatched bases: 9. The CDR3 is 16 amino acids. CDR1 SGHAT and CDR2 FQNNGV come from the germline V gene. DNA of the CDR3: TGTGCCAGCAGCTTCGGCATAGCGGGTGGTTACAATGAGCAGTTCTTC. Protein sequence: CASSFGIAGGYNEQFF.

The chain joins TRBV7-8 to TRBJ2-3, with 10 nucleotides matching TRBD1. The germline V gene has CDR1 SGHVS and CDR2 FQNEAQ. CDR3 length equals 15 residues. Trimming removed 3 bases from V and 3 bases from J; junction bases left unmatched: 3. CDR3: CASSFGQGVTDTQYF. CDR3 in DNA: TGTGCCAGCAGCTTCGGACAGGGGGTAACAGATACGCAGTATTTT.

The V call is TRBV19, the J call TRBJ2-1, with D perhaps TRBD2 (6 bases). Trimming removed 3 bases at V and 5 bases at J, with 11 bases between. Germline V gene sequence: CDR1 LNHDA, CDR2 SQIVND (reference sequence). This CDR3 is built from 14 residues. The CDR3 spells CASSIGTSNNEQFF. As DNA, the CDR3 is TGTGCCAGTAGTATCGGGACTTCCAACAATGAGCAGTTCTTC.

V and J are TRBV4-1 and TRBJ2-3, with 12 bases lining up with TRBD2. Germline CDR1 is MGHRA and CDR2 is YSYEKL. Unmatched junction bases numbered 10, after V lost 5 bases and J lost 4 bases. This CDR3 contains 17 residues. The chain's CDR3 is CASSSILTSGSADTQYF. CDR3 coding DNA: TGCGCCAGCAGCTCGATCTTGACTAGCGGGAGTGCAGATACGCAGTATTTT.

The rearrangement links TRBV5-1 to TRBJ1-2; D is uncertain. Germline-derived CDR1 and CDR2 are SGHRS and YFSETQ. This CDR3 comprises 12 residues. The V gene lost 0 bases and the J gene lost 8 bases, with 8 bases spanning the gap. CDR3 region: CASSLGSIGYTF. CDR3 in DNA: TGCGCCAGCAGCTTGGGGTCTATAGGCTACACCTTC. Filled out from reference TRBV5-1 and TRBJ1-2, the complete variable domain reads KAGVTQTPRYLIKTRGQQVTLSCSPISGHRSVSWYQQTPGQGLQFLFEYFSETQRNKGNFPGRFSGRQFSNSRSEMNVSTLELGDSALYLCASSLGSIGYTFGSGTRLTVV.

This chain uses TRBV4-3 with TRBJ2-7; a possible D gene is TRBD2 (6 bases). Trimming stripped 0 bases from V and 6 bases from J, with 18 bases between. Germline CDR1 reads LGHNA; CDR2 reads YSLEER. The CDR3 spans 16 residues. CDR3 in DNA: TGCGCCAGCAGCCAAGAGGCGGGAATGCAGGTACGCGAGCAGTACTTC. It specifies CASSQEAGMQVREQYF.

In its sample, this clone was seen once. This chain connects TRBV30 to TRBJ1-2, with a tentative D call TRBD1 (5 bases). Trimming shortened V by 3 bases and J by 0 bases, and 14 bases separated the two germline ends. The CDR3 loop spans 15 amino acids. Germline V gene lookup returns CDR1 GTSNPN and CDR2 SVGIG (reference sequence). The CDR3 DNA reads as TGTGCCTGGAGCCTCCAGGGAATGCCTAACTATGGCTACACCTTC. Translating it yields CAWSLQGMPNYGYTF.

The rearrangement joins TRBV2 to TRBJ2-3; 7 bases line up with TRBD2. The CDR3 loop spans 16 amino acids. Germline CDR1 SNHLY, CDR2 FYNNEI. The V segment lost 8 bases and the J segment 2 bases; nucleotides outside the gene matches: 13. The CDR3 loop is CASEGRASRPTDTQYF. The CDR3 DNA is TGTGCCAGCGAGGGGAGGGCTAGCAGGCCCACAGATACGCAGTATTTT. Full variable domain (outside the CDR3, taken from reference TRBV2 and TRBJ2-3): EPEVTQTPSHQVTQMGQEVILRCVPISNHLYFYWYRQILGQKVEFLVSFYNNEISEKSEIFDDQFSVERPDGSNFTLKIRSTKLEDSAMYFCASEGRASRPTDTQYFGPGTRLTVL.

DNA for the CDR3: TGTGCCAGCTCACCACCCGTGACTAGCGGGAGTCCGAGCTCCTACAATGAGCAGTTCTTC. Translated: CASSPPVTSGSPSSYNEQFF. The rearrangement uses TRBV18 and TRBJ2-1, with 12 bases fitting TRBD2. After removal of 0 bases from V and 0 bases from J, the junction contained 9 bases not matched to a gene. The CDR3 has 20 amino acids. From germline, CDR1 is KGHSH and CDR2 LQKENI.

This chain links TRBV6-5 with TRBJ1-2; D ambiguous. Per the germline V gene, CDR1 is MNHEY and CDR2 is SVGAGI. The CDR3 has 14 residues. V was shortened by 0 bases and J by 4 bases, with 9 bases between the two germline ends. CDR3 nucleotide sequence: TGTGCCAGCAGTTACTCTAGGGAGACCTATGGCTACACCTTC. Its protein product is CASSYSRETYGYTF.

The chain uses TRBV4-2 and TRBJ1-1, with D possibly TRBD1 on 5 matching bases. CDR1 LGHNA and CDR2 YNFKEQ come from the germline V gene. Trimming removed 3 bases from V and 4 bases from J, with 12 bases in between. The CDR3 length is 14 residues. The CDR3 region is CASSHNSGATEAFF. Written as DNA, the CDR3 is TGTGCCAGCAGCCACAATTCTGGGGCCACTGAAGCTTTCTTT.

V and J are TRBV7-9 and TRBJ1-1; D call uncertain. Germline V lookup: CDR1 SEHNR, CDR2 FQNEAQ (reference sequence). The CDR3 totals 15 residues. The V gene lost 7 bases and the J gene lost 3 bases, with 18 bases spanning the gap. Here the CDR3 DNA reads TGTGCCAGCACCGCACACCGGGCTTCATACACTGAAGCTTTCTTT. Its translation is CASTAHRASYTEAFF.

This clone was seen more than once but under ten times. The V gene is TRBV11-3, the J gene TRBJ2-2; a weak D match, TRBD2 (6 bases). The CDR3 extends over 16 amino acids. The V end lost 5 bases, the J end lost 1 base, and 14 bases lay between the germline ends. The germline gives CDR1 SGHNT, CDR2 YENEEA. CDR3 DNA: TGTGCCAGCAGCCAACCGGGACTGGGGAACACCGGGGAGCTGTTTTTT. This gives the protein CASSQPGLGNTGELFF.

The rearrangement uses TRBV7-8 and TRBJ2-1; TRBD1 aligns across 7 bases. Germline V gene sequence: CDR1 SGHVS, CDR2 FQNEAQ. This CDR3 is 14 amino acids long. V lost 7 bases to trimming and J lost 6 bases; unmatched junction nucleotides: 9. CDR3 sequence: CASTRTGVGNEQFF. The CDR3 nucleotides are TGTGCCAGCACCAGGACAGGCGTAGGCAATGAGCAGTTCTTC.

This clone showed up just once. V gene TRBV7-9 combines with J gene TRBJ2-1, with D possibly being TRBD1 or TRBD2 (5 bases each). The CDR3 has 15 residues. V gave up 5 bases and J gave up 6 bases, with 17 bases separating them. CDR1 and CDR2 (germline): SEHNR, FQNEAQ (reference sequence). CDR3 sequence (DNA): TGTGCCAGCAGCCGAGAGGGGAAGATGGTCAATGAGCAGTTCTTC. It is translated as CASSREGKMVNEQFF.

The chain links TRBV7-9 to TRBJ2-3; maybe TRBD2 (6 bases). V was trimmed by 5 bases and J by 1 base, leaving 13 bases between them. The germline CDR1 and CDR2 sequences are SEHNR and FQNEAQ (reference sequence). The CDR3 extends over 15 amino acids. The CDR3 region is CASSPPGSRTDTQYF. Written as DNA, the CDR3 is TGTGCCAGCAGCCCCCCCGGGAGCCGCACAGATACGCAGTATTTT.

The table lists this clone with a count of one. The CDR3 loop reads CASSLVQAPNYGYTF. Written as DNA, the CDR3 is TGTGCCAGCTCTTTGGTACAGGCCCCTAACTATGGCTACACCTTC. The V and J genes are TRBV28 and TRBJ1-2, with D perhaps matching TRBD1 (5 bases). Per germline, CDR1 MDHEN and CDR2 SYDVKM. The CDR3 consists of 15 residues. V dropped 8 bases and J dropped 0 bases, with 16 bases sitting between them.

The rearrangement uses TRBV27 and TRBJ2-6; 14 bases map to TRBD2. V shed 1 base and J 4 bases; nucleotides not matched to a gene: 9. Germline V CDR1 and CDR2: MNHEY, SMNVEV (reference sequence). This CDR3 is 20 amino acids long. The CDR3 nucleotides read TGTGCCAGCAGTTTATACCCGGGACTAGCGGGAGTCTCCGGGGCCAACGTCCTGACTTTC. Its protein product is CASSLYPGLAGVSGANVLTF.

CDR3 in amino acids: CASSWGDTEAFF. DNA for the CDR3: TGCGCCAGCAGCTGGGGGGACACTGAAGCTTTCTTT. The V and J genes are TRBV5-1 and TRBJ1-1; perhaps TRBD1 as D (5 bases). The germline gives CDR1 SGHRS, CDR2 YFSETQ. Trimming left V 3 bases short and J 3 bases short, with 6 bases between. The CDR3 contains 12 residues.

This clone occurred once. The genes are TRBV2 and TRBJ1-1; 7 bases are a match to TRBD1. Germline V gene sequence: CDR1 SNHLY, CDR2 FYNNEI. With V trimmed by 7 bases and J by 5 bases, 10 bases remained unmatched. CDR3 length: 14 residues. The CDR3 DNA reads TGTGCCAGCAACCAAGGGGGCGAGGGGACTGAAGCTTTCTTT. As protein: CASNQGGEGTEAFF.

Regarding this clone: The junction shows a germline mismatch at one end, possibly a read error. The chain employs TRBV12-3 or TRBV12-4 and TRBJ2-4; D is uncertain. The CDR3 extends over 12 amino acids. This CDR3 is CASSSSGRSSDF. CDR3 sequence (DNA): TGTGCCAGCAGTTCCAGTGGGCGTTCATCTGACTTC.

The chain couples TRBV7-2 to TRBJ1-5; 7 positions match TRBD1. This CDR3 is built from 17 residues. Germline V gives CDR1 SGHTA, CDR2 FQGNSA. V gave up 0 bases and J gave up 7 bases; unmatched junction bases: 12. CDR3 nucleotides: TGTGCCAGCAGCTTAGCTTTGGGGCAGGGGGTCAACCAGCCCCAGCATTTT. Its protein is CASSLALGQGVNQPQHF.

The rearrangement joins TRBV6-1 to TRBJ2-1, with TRBD2 matching 8 bases. The CDR3 covers 14 residues. CDR1 MNHNS and CDR2 SASEGT come from the germline V gene. J lost 8 bases, V lost 2 bases, and 5 bases had no gene match. The CDR3 DNA reads TGTGCCAGCAGTGAACAGCGGGAGATCTATGAGCAGTTCTTC. This encodes CASSEQREIYEQFF.